This TCR beta chain emerged from a study of blood T cell repertoires in COVID-19. Study context: Researchers got acute and convalescent COVID-19 samples from the United States, Italy and Spain. The analysed material was cDNA or gDNA that came from T cells, B-cell-depleted T cells, or PBMCs.

The study drew participants aged about 18 to 95 years from some 24 US areas. Recovered status in Cohort 3 required two negative PCRs, clearance, or symptom resolution. The data were produced by immunoSEQ multiplex PCR, yet TCRdb's version contains in-frame clones alone and is incomplete. The sample contains some 200,000 clones, 82% of which appear only once. The source of this sequence is a man aged 35-49 years who had recovered from COVID-19. Sequencing was carried out using PBMCs or T cells enriched from blood (not recorded which).

In DNA form, the CDR3 reads TGCGCCAGCAGCTTGCGAGGCGTCGACACTGAAGCTTTCTTT. Residues: CASSLRGVDTEAFF. The V call is TRBV5-1, the J call TRBJ1-1; D is unresolved. There are 14 residues in the CDR3. The V gene lost 1 base and the J gene lost 3 bases, with 10 bases spanning the gap. In germline, CDR1 is SGHRS, CDR2 YFSETQ.